Below are 26 T cell receptor beta chains sequenced from a single sample in a study of blood T cell repertoires in COVID-19. The data were produced by immunoSEQ multiplex PCR, yet TCRdb's version contains in-frame clones alone and is incomplete. This sample has 350,000 to 450,000 clones, with about 90% found just once. Material: peripheral blood. All receptors derive from a man aged 40-49 years with acute or convalescent COVID-19.

This chain joins TRBV6-5 and TRBJ1-1; perhaps TRBD1 as D (6 bases). Germline CDR1 MNHEY, CDR2 SVGAGI. With 6 bases removed from V and 2 bases from J, the gap between germline ends came to 13 bases. The CDR3 is 14 amino acids. The CDR3 region is CASRIQGGNTEAFF. CDR3 DNA: TGTGCCAGCAGGATACAGGGCGGAAACACTGAAGCTTTCTTT.

The chain is built from TRBV30 and TRBJ2-7, with 11 bases identical to TRBD2. This CDR3 is built from 14 residues. The ends lost 2 bases at V and 7 bases at J; junction bases unmatched: 7. The germline gives CDR1 GTSNPN, CDR2 SVGIG (reference sequence). CDR3 sequence reads: CAWSYIAGGKEQYF. DNA of the CDR3: TGTGCCTGGAGTTACATAGCGGGAGGGAAAGAGCAGTACTTC.

This sequence joins TRBV5-1 and TRBJ2-3; D is undetermined. The length of the CDR3 is 13 residues. From germline, CDR1 is SGHRS and CDR2 YFSETQ. With 0 bases removed from V and 4 bases from J, the gap between germline ends came to 6 bases. CDR3 loop: CASSLDVSDTQYF. For the CDR3, the DNA is TGCGCCAGCAGCTTGGATGTCTCAGATACGCAGTATTTT.

The chain employs TRBV2 and TRBJ1-5, with D unclear. This CDR3 has 15 amino acids. Looked up from germline, CDR1 is SNHLY and CDR2 is FYNNEI. V gave up 2 bases and J gave up 0 bases, with 8 bases separating them. The CDR3 reads CASSERRNSNQPQHF. In DNA form, the CDR3 reads TGTGCCAGCAGTGAACGCAGGAATAGCAATCAGCCCCAGCATTTT.

With regard to this clone: Distinct nucleotide sequences in the sample also encode this CDR3. This sequence joins TRBV9 and TRBJ2-7; 7 positions match TRBD1. CDR1 and CDR2 (germline): SGDLS, YYNGEE. The CDR3 runs 15 residues. The V segment lost 0 bases and the J segment 2 bases; nucleotides outside the gene matches: 5. The CDR3 loop is CASSVGGQGAYEQYF. As DNA, the CDR3 is TGTGCCAGCAGCGTAGGGGGGCAGGGGGCCTACGAGCAGTACTTC.

The rearrangement links TRBV10-3 to TRBJ2-2; 9 nucleotides match TRBD1. V dropped 6 bases and J dropped 0; count of bases not matched to a gene: 11. The CDR3 length is 18 residues. Germline V gives CDR1 ENHRY, CDR2 SYGVKD. The CDR3 protein is CAIRTGTGTQTNTGELFF. CDR3 nucleotide sequence: TGTGCCATCAGAACCGGGACAGGGACCCAGACGAACACCGGGGAGCTGTTTTTT.

The gene calls are TRBV12-3 or TRBV12-4 and TRBJ2-5; D ambiguous. With 5 bases removed from V and 3 bases from J, the gap between germline ends came to 4 bases. The CDR3 has 11 residues. The CDR3 bases are TGTGCCAGCAGTCTAAAAGAGACCCAGTACTTC. Protein sequence: CASSLKETQYF.

The J gene is TRBJ2-7, the V gene TRBV3-1 (or the pseudogene TRBV3-2), with unresolved D. The germline gives CDR1 LGHDT, CDR2 YNNKEL (reference sequence). V lost 1 base to trimming and J lost 2 bases, with 9 bases between them. The length of the CDR3 is 14 residues. The CDR3 spells CASSQGSNTYEQYF. CDR3 sequence (DNA): TGTGCCAGCAGCCAAGGCAGTAACACCTACGAGCAGTACTTC.

The chain joins TRBV28 to TRBJ2-7; D perhaps matches TRBD1 (6 bases). This CDR3 has 14 amino acids. The germline CDR1 and CDR2 sequences are MDHEN and SYDVKM. The germline V and J ends were trimmed by 3 bases and 2 bases, with 11 bases remaining between them. The CDR3 DNA reads as TGTGCCAGCAGTTTCCCAGGACAGACCTACGAGCAGTACTTC. Amino acids: CASSFPGQTYEQYF.

The J gene is TRBJ1-2, the V gene TRBV9; 7 bases align to TRBD1. The CDR3 spans 14 residues. V gave up 4 bases and J gave up 6 bases; unmatched junction bases: 9. Per the germline V gene, CDR1 is SGDLS and CDR2 is YYNGEE. The CDR3 loop reads CASSSFIQGNGYTF. The CDR3 DNA is TGTGCCAGCAGCTCTTTTATACAGGGGAATGGCTACACCTTC.

The rearrangement joins TRBV28 to TRBJ1-2; D not certain. Trimming left V 8 bases short and J 4 bases short, with 11 bases between. The CDR3 totals 12 residues. Looked up from germline, CDR1 is MDHEN and CDR2 is SYDVKM. CDR3: CASQAELYGYTF. CDR3 DNA: TGTGCCAGCCAGGCCGAACTCTATGGCTACACCTTC.

The chain links TRBV3-1 (or the pseudogene TRBV3-2) to TRBJ2-5, with 12 bases matching TRBD2. The CDR3 has 18 residues. With V trimmed by 1 base and J by 5 bases, 11 bases remained unmatched. From germline, CDR1 is LGHDT and CDR2 YNNKEL (reference sequence). Here the CDR3 reads CASSQGILAGGQGETQYF. CDR3 coding DNA: TGTGCCAGCAGCCAAGGAATCCTAGCGGGAGGGCAGGGGGAGACCCAGTACTTC.

V gene TRBV19 combines with J gene TRBJ1-1, with D possibly being TRBD1 (6 bases). The CDR3 is 14 amino acids. Trimming shortened V by 5 bases and J by 4 bases, and 14 bases separated the two germline ends. CDR1 LNHDA and CDR2 SQIVND come from the germline V gene (reference sequence). CDR3 sequence: CASSAPTGFTEAFF. DNA of the CDR3: TGTGCCAGTAGTGCCCCAACAGGGTTCACTGAAGCTTTCTTT. Using reference TRBV19 and TRBJ1-1 for the parts outside the CDR3, the full variable domain is DGGITQSPKYLFRKEGQNVTLSCEQNLNHDAMYWYRQDPGQGLRLIYYSQIVNDFQKGDIAEGYSVSREKKESFPLTVTSAQKNPTAFYLCASSAPTGFTEAFFGQGTRLTVV.

The chain is built from TRBV30 and TRBJ1-1, with 9 positions matching TRBD1. CDR1 and CDR2 from the germline V gene are GTSNPN and SVGIG (reference sequence). Unmatched junction bases numbered 4, after V lost 5 bases and J lost 6 bases. The CDR3 has 12 amino acids. The CDR3 coding sequence is TGTGCCTGGGGGACAGGGTACGCTGAAGCTTTCTTT. Amino acids: CAWGTGYAEAFF.

The chain is built from TRBV9 and TRBJ2-2; D possibly corresponds to TRBD2 (5 bases). The germline CDR1 and CDR2 sequences are SGDLS and YYNGEE. The CDR3 loop spans 15 amino acids. V shed 4 bases and J shed 1 base, with 11 bases lying between them. CDR3 loop: CASSPRAKNTGELFF. DNA for the CDR3: TGTGCCAGCAGCCCGAGGGCGAAGAACACCGGGGAGCTGTTTTTT.

V is TRBV30 and J is TRBJ1-1; 11 bases are a match to TRBD1. The J segment lost 5 bases and the V segment lost 3 bases, leaving 5 bases of the junction unmatched. CDR3 size: 14 residues. The V gene's germline CDR1 is GTSNPN and CDR2 SVGIG (reference sequence). The CDR3 DNA reads TGTGCCTGGAGGGACGGACAGGGGGCTACTGAAGCTTTCTTT. Its protein is CAWRDGQGATEAFF.

The CDR3 coding sequence is TGTGCCTGGAGTTGGGGTCAGGGGGGTCAGCCCCAGCATTTT. It encodes CAWSWGQGGQPQHF. This rearrangement joins TRBV30 to TRBJ1-5; 7 nucleotides agree with TRBD1. V shed 2 bases and J 6 bases; nucleotides not matched to a gene: 7. CDR3 length: 14 amino acids. CDR1 and CDR2 from the germline V gene are GTSNPN and SVGIG (reference sequence).

The J gene is TRBJ2-1, the V gene TRBV7-8; weak D call: TRBD1 (5 bases). CDR1 and CDR2 (germline): SGHVS, FQNEAQ. CDR3 length: 17 residues. V was shortened by 1 base and J by 7 bases, with 20 bases between the two germline ends. CDR3 in amino acids: CASSLVTAGSFSNEQFF. The CDR3 nucleotides read TGTGCCAGCAGCTTAGTAACGGCAGGGTCTTTTTCTAATGAGCAGTTCTTC. Complete variable domain (other parts from reference TRBV7-8 and TRBJ2-1): GAGVSQSPRYKVAKRGQDVALRCDPISGHVSLFWYQQALGQGPEFLTYFQNEAQLDKSGLPSDRFFAERPEGSVSTLKIQRTQQEDSAVYLCASSLVTAGSFSNEQFFGPGTRLTVL.

The chain joins TRBV5-1 to TRBJ1-1, with D uncertain. Trimming stripped 3 bases from V and 3 bases from J, with 6 bases between. Germline CDR1 and CDR2: SGHRS and YFSETQ. This CDR3 has 12 residues. The CDR3, as DNA: TGCGCCAGCAGCTCCCCTGACACTGAAGCTTTCTTT. Its translation is CASSSPDTEAFF.

In this sample, this clone turned up once. The rearrangement links TRBV4-1 to TRBJ2-1; a possible D gene is TRBD2 (5 bases). The CDR3 consists of 16 residues. Between the trimmed V and J ends, which lost 1 base and 4 bases, there was a span of 14 bases. From germline, CDR1 is MGHRA and CDR2 YSYEKL. For the CDR3, the DNA is TGCGCCAGCAGCCAAGTTCAAGCGGTCAATTACAATGAGCAGTTCTTC. It codes for CASSQVQAVNYNEQFF.

This rearrangement joins TRBV2 to TRBJ1-1, with D perhaps TRBD1 (5 bases). The CDR3 contains 13 residues. The V gene's germline CDR1 is SNHLY and CDR2 FYNNEI. The V end was cut by 5 bases, the J end by 11 bases, with 18 bases between. The CDR3, as DNA: TGTGCCAGCAGTAAGAACCGGGGGGAGGAGGCTTTCTTT. Translated: CASSKNRGEEAFF.

The rearrangement uses TRBV5-1 and TRBJ2-5; possible D gene TRBD1, 5 bases. The CDR3 extends over 16 amino acids. From germline, CDR1 is SGHRS and CDR2 YFSETQ. V lost 0 bases, J lost 3 bases, and 15 bases lay in between. CDR3 protein: CASSLGYRRNKETQYF. The CDR3 DNA reads TGCGCCAGCAGCTTGGGTTACAGGCGAAATAAAGAGACCCAGTACTTC. Full variable domain (missing parts from reference TRBV5-1 and TRBJ2-5): KAGVTQTPRYLIKTRGQQVTLSCSPISGHRSVSWYQQTPGQGLQFLFEYFSETQRNKGNFPGRFSGRQFSNSRSEMNVSTLELGDSALYLCASSLGYRRNKETQYFGPGTRLLVL.

This clone has just a few counts. V usage is TRBV27 and J usage is TRBJ1-5, with 8 nucleotides matching TRBD1. Germline CDR1 MNHEY, CDR2 SMNVEV (reference sequence). The CDR3 consists of 14 residues. Losses at the gene ends were 4 bases for V and 2 bases for J; bases not matched to a gene: 1. CDR3 loop: CASSSGGGNQPQHF. CDR3 in DNA: TGTGCCAGCAGTTCAGGGGGCGGCAATCAGCCCCAGCATTTT.

The chain is built from TRBV7-8 and TRBJ1-3; tentative D call: TRBD1 (5 bases). In germline, CDR1 is SGHVS, CDR2 FQNEAQ. The CDR3 is 13 amino acids. V lost 5 bases and J 4 bases, leaving 9 bases between the germline ends. The CDR3 region is CASSVTDGNTIYF. For the CDR3, the DNA is TGTGCCAGCAGCGTGACAGACGGAAACACCATATATTTT.

The V and J genes are TRBV3-1 (or the pseudogene TRBV3-2) and TRBJ1-1; D perhaps matches TRBD1 (5 bases). V shed 3 bases and J shed 5 bases, with 10 bases lying between them. Germline V lookup: CDR1 LGHDT, CDR2 YNNKEL (reference sequence). The length of the CDR3 is 13 residues. CDR3 residues: CASSHNGGTEAFF. DNA for the CDR3: TGTGCCAGCAGCCATAACGGGGGGACTGAAGCTTTCTTT.

This clone has just a few counts. The rearrangement links TRBV28 to TRBJ1-1; D not resolved. CDR1 is MDHEN, CDR2 SYDVKM, per germline. This CDR3 spans 14 amino acids. With 6 bases removed from V and 6 bases from J, the gap between germline ends came to 17 bases. The CDR3 coding sequence is TGTGCCAGCAGCAGCGTGGGGAGTCGGTCTGAAGCTTTCTTT. It is translated as CASSSVGSRSEAFF.